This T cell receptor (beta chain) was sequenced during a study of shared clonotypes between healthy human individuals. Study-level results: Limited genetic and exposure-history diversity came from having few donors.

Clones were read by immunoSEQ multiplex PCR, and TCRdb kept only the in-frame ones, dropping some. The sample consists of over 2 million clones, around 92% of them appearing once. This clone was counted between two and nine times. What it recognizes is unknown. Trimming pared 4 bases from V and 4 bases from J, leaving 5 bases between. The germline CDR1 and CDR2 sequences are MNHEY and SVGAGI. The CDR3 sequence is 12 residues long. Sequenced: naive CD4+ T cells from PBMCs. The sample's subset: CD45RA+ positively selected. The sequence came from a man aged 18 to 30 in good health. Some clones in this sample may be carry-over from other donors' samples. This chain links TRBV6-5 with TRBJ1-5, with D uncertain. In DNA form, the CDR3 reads TGTGCCAGCAGTTCCGAGAATCAGCCCCAGCATTTT. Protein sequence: CASSSENQPQHF.